This T cell receptor beta chain was sequenced during a study of blood T cell repertoires in COVID-19. About the study: Material from acute and convalescent COVID-19 was sourced from the United States, Italy and Spain. Sample material is recorded as cDNA or gDNA derived from T cells, B-cell-depleted T cells, or PBMCs.

How the authors handled the data: It was from reference gene primer amplification that nucleated cell counts were estimated. The data were produced by immunoSEQ multiplex PCR, yet TCRdb's version contains in-frame clones alone and is incomplete. V, J and clone size are those of that table, while D and trimming were read from the DNA. The data show 85,000 to 95,000 clones, roughly 88% seen once. The CDR3 sequence is 13 residues long. Germline lookup yields CDR1 LGHDT and CDR2 YNNKEL (reference sequence). Trimming pared 2 bases from V and 4 bases from J, leaving 8 bases between. Specimen: peripheral blood. The chain is built from TRBV3-1 (or the pseudogene TRBV3-2) and TRBJ2-5, with D unclear. The receptor comes from a man aged 60 to 69 with acute or convalescent COVID-19. The CDR3 DNA reads as TGTGCCAGCAGCCAAACTATAGGAGAGACCCAGTACTTC. This codes for CASSQTIGETQYF.